These 18 T cell receptor beta chains share one sample of origin, sequenced in a study of cytomegalovirus exposure and HLA in healthy donors. PCR amplification relied on 60 Vbeta primers (plus 13 Jbeta primers). Profiled with immunoSEQ multiplex PCR; TCRdb holds only in-frame clones, not every one. This table holds some 65,000 clones, approximately 68% found once. The material sequenced was PBMCs. These receptor sequences come from a woman in her 30s in good health and CMV-seronegative.

J is TRBJ1-2 and V is TRBV5-6; 10 bases map to TRBD1. The CDR3 covers 14 residues. V lost 4 bases and J lost 4; bases outside the gene matches: 4. CDR1 SGHDT and CDR2 YYEEEE come from the germline V gene. CDR3 DNA sequence: TGTGCCAGCAGCACCCGGACAGGGGGCTATGGCTACACCTTC. Translation gives CASSTRTGGYGYTF. Based on the CDR3 plus reference TRBV5-6 and TRBJ1-2, the full variable domain is DAGVTQSPTHLIKTRGQQVTLRCSPKSGHDTVSWYQQALGQGPQFIFQYYEEEERQRGNFPDRFSGHQFPNYSSELNVNALLLGDSALYLCASSTRTGGYGYTFGSGTRLTVV.

The gene calls are TRBV5-6 and TRBJ1-1; 8 nucleotides line up with TRBD1. The CDR3 loop spans 14 amino acids. The germline V gene encodes CDR1 SGHDT and CDR2 YYEEEE. V trimming: 2 bases; J trimming: 4 bases; junction bases outside the gene matches: 4. The CDR3 sequence: CASSFGQGSTEAFF. DNA of the CDR3: TGTGCCAGCAGCTTTGGACAGGGCAGCACTGAAGCTTTCTTT.

This clone was detected once. The chain couples TRBV5-1 to TRBJ2-7, with TRBD1 as a possible D gene (6 bases). Per germline, CDR1 SGHRS and CDR2 YFSETQ. Deletions cut 3 bases from V and 0 bases from J, with 19 bases between. This CDR3 has 17 amino acids. CDR3 amino acids: CASSSSQTGRSSYEQYF. CDR3 nucleotides: TGCGCCAGCAGCTCGTCCCAAACAGGGAGAAGCTCCTACGAGCAGTACTTC.

The rearrangement uses TRBV19 and TRBJ1-2, with a possible D match to TRBD1 (6 bases). The V and J ends lost 0 bases and 2 bases respectively, with 10 bases between them. The V gene's germline CDR1 is LNHDA and CDR2 SQIVND (reference sequence). This CDR3 has 15 residues. The CDR3 DNA follows: TGTGCCAGTAGTATAGAATTGGGACACAACTATGGCTACACCTTC. Translation gives CASSIELGHNYGYTF.

This clone has just a few counts. The V call is TRBV6-1, the J call TRBJ2-7; possibly TRBD2 for D (6 bases). V lost 2 bases, J lost 2 bases, and 16 bases lay in between. CDR3 size: 16 residues. Germline lookup yields CDR1 MNHNS and CDR2 SASEGT. CDR3 in amino acids: CASSERDSAWAYEQYF. CDR3 bases: TGTGCCAGCAGTGAACGGGACTCCGCCTGGGCCTACGAGCAGTACTTC.

The V gene is TRBV29-1, the J gene TRBJ1-3; D unresolved. V lost 6 bases, J lost 6 bases, and 6 bases lay in between. CDR1 SQVTM and CDR2 ANQGSEA come from the germline V gene. The CDR3 loop spans 10 amino acids. The CDR3 sequence: CSVVENTIYF. The CDR3 coding sequence is TGCAGCGTAGTAGAAAACACCATATATTTT.

The genes are TRBV5-1 and TRBJ2-2, with D perhaps matching TRBD2 (5 bases). The CDR3 is 14 amino acids. Trimming shortened V by 4 bases and J by 2 bases, and 9 bases separated the two germline ends. Germline CDR1 reads SGHRS; CDR2 reads YFSETQ. CDR3 bases: TGCGCCAGCAGCGGAGCGGATAACACCGGGGAGCTGTTTTTT. This encodes CASSGADNTGELFF.

V gene TRBV5-1 combines with J gene TRBJ1-2; 7 bases are shared with TRBD1. J lost 12 bases, V lost 4 bases, and 18 bases had no gene match. CDR1 is SGHRS and CDR2 is YFSETQ in the germline V gene. The CDR3 extends over 15 amino acids. The CDR3, as DNA: TGCGCCAGCAGCCCGGGTTACGGGACAGCCAACTTCAACACCTTC. Translation gives CASSPGYGTANFNTF.

J is TRBJ1-1 and V is TRBV7-2; possible D gene TRBD1, 6 bases. V was pared by 5 bases and J by 0 bases, with 10 bases between. The CDR3 has 14 amino acids. Germline-derived CDR1 and CDR2 are SGHTA and FQGNSA. The CDR3: CASSPGQMNTEAFF. The CDR3 DNA follows: TGTGCCAGCAGCCCCGGACAGATGAACACTGAAGCTTTCTTT.

The chain recombines TRBV7-9 with TRBJ2-1; D is possibly TRBD1 (6 bases). V lost 3 bases, J lost 10 bases, and 19 bases lay in between. The CDR3 is made up of 15 amino acids. The germline V gene has CDR1 SEHNR and CDR2 FQNEAQ (reference sequence). The CDR3 nucleotides read TGTGCCAGCAGCTTTTTATCCAACAGGGCCCCCGAGCAGTTCTTC. Protein: CASSFLSNRAPEQFF.

The V and J genes are TRBV7-2 and TRBJ2-3, with 8 nucleotides matching TRBD2. V was clipped by 5 bases and J by 3 bases; unmatched bases: 4. The CDR3 runs 14 residues. Germline V CDR1 and CDR2: SGHTA, FQGNSA. CDR3 coding DNA: TGTGCCAGCAGCGGGGGACTAGTGACAGATACGCAGTATTTT. Residues: CASSGGLVTDTQYF.

The chain uses TRBV28 and TRBJ2-3; 7 positions agree with TRBD1. The CDR3 runs to 13 residues. Germline CDR1 MDHEN, CDR2 SYDVKM. Trimming at V came to 2 bases and at J to 11 bases, leaving 7 bases not matched to a gene. CDR3 region: CASSLLDRERQYF. CDR3 coding DNA: TGTGCCAGCAGTTTACTAGACAGGGAAAGGCAGTATTTT. Combining the CDR3 with reference TRBV28 and TRBJ2-3 gives the whole variable domain DVKVTQSSRYLVKRTGEKVFLECVQDMDHENMFWYRQDPGLGLRLIYFSYDVKMKEKGDIPEGYSVSREKKERFSLILESASTNQTSMYLCASSLLDRERQYFGPGTRLTVL.

The chain employs TRBV5-4 and TRBJ2-2, with D perhaps TRBD1 (6 bases). CDR3 size: 16 residues. The germline CDR1 and CDR2 sequences are SGHNT and YYREEE (reference sequence). Trimming pared 1 base from V and 2 bases from J, leaving 12 bases between. The CDR3 loop is CASSLTGLVNTGELFF. CDR3 sequence (DNA): TGTGCCAGCAGCTTGACAGGGCTAGTAAACACCGGGGAGCTGTTTTTT.

The chain uses TRBV7-3 and TRBJ2-5, with 8 nucleotides matching TRBD1. In germline, CDR1 is SGHTA, CDR2 FQGTGA. This CDR3 comprises 15 residues. Trimming cost V 4 bases and J 3 bases; bases outside gene matches: 7. The CDR3 protein is CASSSGGEFEETQYF. The CDR3, as DNA: TGTGCCAGCAGCTCAGGGGGCGAATTCGAAGAGACCCAGTACTTC.

The CDR3 region has the DNA TGCGCCAGCAGCTTGGGGGACAGACTTACTGAGCAGTACTTC. It specifies CASSLGDRLTEQYF. This rearrangement joins TRBV5-1 to TRBJ2-7, with 7 nucleotides matching TRBD1. The CDR3 is 14 residues long. With V trimmed by 0 bases and J by 7 bases, 7 bases remained unmatched. Germline loops: CDR1 SGHRS, CDR2 YFSETQ. The full variable domain, in which reference TRBV5-1 and TRBJ2-7 provide the parts outside the CDR3, is KAGVTQTPRYLIKTRGQQVTLSCSPISGHRSVSWYQQTPGQGLQFLFEYFSETQRNKGNFPGRFSGRQFSNSRSEMNVSTLELGDSALYLCASSLGDRLTEQYFGPGTRLTVT.

The CDR3 DNA sequence: TGTGCCAGCAGCCCAGGGACTAGCGCGTCCCCCGGGGAGCTGTTTTTT. Translated, it gives CASSPGTSASPGELFF. This chain connects TRBV5-8 to TRBJ2-2; 10 bases map to TRBD2. The germline CDR1 and CDR2 sequences are SGHTS and YDEGEE. V dropped 4 bases and J dropped 6; count of bases not matched to a gene: 9. The CDR3 runs to 16 residues.

V gene TRBV4-3 combines with J gene TRBJ2-3; perhaps TRBD1 as D (6 bases). The germline gives CDR1 LGHNA, CDR2 YSLEER. With 3 bases removed from V and 9 bases from J, the gap between germline ends came to 10 bases. The CDR3 runs 12 residues. The CDR3 DNA is TGCGCCAGCAGCCATCCAGGGGCCACGCAGTATTTT. Its translation: CASSHPGATQYF.

This clone turned up a few times. One end of the junction is discordant with germline, which a read error may explain. The chain recombines TRBV7-9 with TRBJ2-1; D gene uncertain. Germline CDR1 and CDR2: SEHNR and FQNEAQ (reference sequence). The CDR3 has 11 amino acids. CDR3 protein: CASSLGSEQFF. The CDR3 nucleotides read TGTGCCAGCAGTTTAGGCAGTGAGCAGTTCTTC.